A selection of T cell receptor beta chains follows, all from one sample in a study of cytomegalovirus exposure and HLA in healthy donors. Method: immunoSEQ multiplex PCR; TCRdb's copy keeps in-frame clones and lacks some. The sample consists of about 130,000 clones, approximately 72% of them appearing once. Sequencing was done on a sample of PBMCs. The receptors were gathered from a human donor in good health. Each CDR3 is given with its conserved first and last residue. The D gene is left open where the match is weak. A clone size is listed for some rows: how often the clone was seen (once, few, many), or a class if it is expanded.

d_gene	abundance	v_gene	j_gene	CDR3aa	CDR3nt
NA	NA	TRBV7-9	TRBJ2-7	CASSGGPEQYF	TGTGCCAGCAGCGGAGGACCCGAGCAGTACTTC
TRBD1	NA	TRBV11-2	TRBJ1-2	CASSLLAGGGYGYTF	TGTGCCAGCAGCTTATTGGCAGGGGGAGGCTATGGCTACACCTTC
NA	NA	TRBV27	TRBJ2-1	CASSLGSRNNEQFF	TGTGCCAGCAGCCTTGGTAGCCGTAACAATGAGCAGTTCTTC
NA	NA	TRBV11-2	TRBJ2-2	CASSLEGADTGELFF	TGTGCCAGCAGCTTAGAGGGGGCGGACACCGGGGAGCTGTTTTTT
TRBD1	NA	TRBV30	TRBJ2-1	CAIDRDSYNEQFF	TGTGCCATTGACAGGGATAGCTACAATGAGCAGTTCTTC
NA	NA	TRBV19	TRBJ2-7	CASSIGQGREQYF	TGTGCCAGTAGTATCGGGCAGGGTCGCGAGCAGTACTTC
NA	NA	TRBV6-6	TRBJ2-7	CASSAAYGEQYF	TGTGCCAGCAGTGCAGCCTACGGGGAGCAGTACTTC
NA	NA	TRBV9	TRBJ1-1	CASSPLFGQGEAFF	TGTGCCAGCAGCCCCTTGTTCGGTCAGGGTGAAGCTTTCTTT
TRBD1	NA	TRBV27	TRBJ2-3	CASSFQGQGSTDTQYF	TGTGCCAGCAGTTTTCAGGGACAGGGCAGCACAGATACGCAGTATTTT
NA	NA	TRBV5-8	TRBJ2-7	CASSLGGTAYEQYF	TGTGCCAGCAGCCTGGGAGGGACAGCCTACGAGCAGTACTTC
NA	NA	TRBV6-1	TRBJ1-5	CAITGNSNQPQHF	TGTGCCATCACAGGGAATAGCAATCAGCCCCAGCATTTT
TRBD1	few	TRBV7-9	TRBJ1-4	CSSRRQGANEKLFF	TGTTCCAGCAGACGACAGGGGGCGAACGAAAAACTGTTTTTT
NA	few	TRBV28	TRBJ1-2	CASSLVGGVYGYTF	TGTGCCAGCAGTTTAGTAGGAGGGGTATATGGCTACACCTTC
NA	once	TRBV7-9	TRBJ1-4	CASSSLIHEKLFF	TGTGCCAGCAGCTCCCTAATACATGAAAAACTGTTTTTT
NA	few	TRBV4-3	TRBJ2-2	CASSQEGAVPGELFF	TGCGCCAGCAGCCAAGAGGGGGCCGTCCCCGGGGAGCTGTTTTTT
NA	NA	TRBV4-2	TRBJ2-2	CASSQYWRVAGELFF	TGTGCCAGCAGCCAGTATTGGAGGGTTGCCGGGGAGCTGTTTTTT
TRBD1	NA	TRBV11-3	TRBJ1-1	CASSFNRGAEAFF	TGTGCCAGCAGCTTTAACAGGGGTGCTGAAGCTTTCTTT
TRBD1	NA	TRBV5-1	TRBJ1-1	CASSRGHGEAFF	TGCGCCAGCAGCAGGGGGCATGGTGAAGCTTTCTTT
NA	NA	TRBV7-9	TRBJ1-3	CASRHNAGGNTIYF	TGTGCCAGCAGACACAACGCAGGGGGAAACACCATATATTTT
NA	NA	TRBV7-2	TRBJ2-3	CASSLTGHQVDTQYF	TGTGCCAGCAGCTTAACGGGACACCAGGTAGATACGCAGTATTTT
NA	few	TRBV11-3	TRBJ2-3	CASSLVGTSTDTQYF	TGTGCCAGCAGCTTAGTTGGGACTAGCACAGATACGCAGTATTTT
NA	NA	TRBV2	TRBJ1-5	CASSEEILDRLYSNQPQHF	TGTGCCAGCAGTGAAGAGATTTTGGACAGACTTTATAGCAATCAGCCCCAGCATTTT
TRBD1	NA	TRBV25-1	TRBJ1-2	CASSARQGPSGYTF	TGTGCCAGCAGTGCCCGACAGGGTCCATCTGGCTACACCTTC
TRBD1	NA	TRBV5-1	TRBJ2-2	CASSILTGTGELFF	TGCGCCAGCAGCATTTTGACAGGGACCGGGGAGCTGTTTTTT
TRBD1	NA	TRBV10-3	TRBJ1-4	CAISEGQGFEKLFF	TGTGCCATCAGTGAGGGACAGGGGTTTGAAAAACTGTTTTTT
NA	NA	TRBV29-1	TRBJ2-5	CSGRAGYQETQYF	TGCAGCGGGCGGGCCGGGTACCAAGAGACCCAGTACTTC
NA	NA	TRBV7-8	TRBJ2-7	CASSLAGAGSYEQYF	TGTGCCAGCAGCTTAGCTGGGGCAGGGTCTTACGAGCAGTACTTC
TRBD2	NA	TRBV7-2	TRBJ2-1	CASSSPTNLAGGPYNEQFF	TGTGCCAGCAGCTCCCCGACCAACCTAGCGGGAGGGCCCTACAATGAGCAGTTCTTC
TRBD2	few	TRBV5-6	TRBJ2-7	CASSRLAGGTYEQYF	TGTGCCAGCAGCCGACTAGCGGGAGGTACCTACGAGCAGTACTTC
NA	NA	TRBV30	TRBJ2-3	CAWSPGGQRSNTDTQYF	TGTGCCTGGAGTCCGGGGGGCCAGAGAAGTAACACAGATACGCAGTATTTT
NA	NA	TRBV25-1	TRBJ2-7	CASSGGNEQYF	TGTGCCAGCAGTGGAGGGAACGAGCAGTACTTC
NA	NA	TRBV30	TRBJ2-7	CAWSVTGPYEQYF	TGTGCCTGGAGTGTGACGGGTCCCTACGAGCAGTACTTC
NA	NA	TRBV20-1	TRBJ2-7	CSARGDYEQYF	TGCAGTGCCAGGGGGGACTACGAGCAGTACTTC
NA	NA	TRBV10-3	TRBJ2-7	CAISGQGLDEQYF	TGTGCCATCAGTGGTCAGGGGCTAGACGAGCAGTACTTC
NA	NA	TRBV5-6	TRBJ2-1	CASSLPQGEQFF	TGTGCCAGCAGCTTGCCCCAGGGAGAGCAGTTCTTC
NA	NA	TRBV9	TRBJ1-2	CASSVGGIGYGYTF	TGTGCCAGCAGCGTAGGAGGGATCGGCTATGGCTACACCTTC
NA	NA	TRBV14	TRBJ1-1	CASSALGGAYTEAFF	TGTGCCAGCAGCGCCTTGGGGGGGGCGTATACTGAAGCTTTCTTT
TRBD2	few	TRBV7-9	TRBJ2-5	CASSLGTSGRRETQYF	TGTGCCAGCAGCTTAGGGACTAGCGGGAGACGAGAGACCCAGTACTTC
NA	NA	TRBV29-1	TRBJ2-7	CSVTQTGPYEQYF	TGCAGCGTCACCCAGACAGGACCCTACGAGCAGTACTTC
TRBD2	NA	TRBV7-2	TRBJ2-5	CASSLTLAGQETQYF	TGTGCCAGCAGCTTAACTCTAGCGGGCCAAGAGACCCAGTACTTC
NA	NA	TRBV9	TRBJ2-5	CASSVGQAEAETQYF	TGTGCCAGCAGCGTAGGACAGGCTGAAGCGGAGACCCAGTACTTC
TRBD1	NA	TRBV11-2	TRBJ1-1	CASSLDSSTGGRTEAFF	TGTGCCAGCAGCTTAGATTCGAGCACAGGGGGAAGAACTGAAGCTTTCTTT
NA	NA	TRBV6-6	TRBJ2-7	CASSYSRRGGYEQYF	TGTGCCAGCAGTTACTCGCGGAGGGGCGGGTACGAGCAGTACTTC
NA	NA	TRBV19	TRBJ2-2	CASSIDLSPGELFF	TGTGCCAGTAGTATAGATCTATCACCCGGGGAGCTGTTTTTT
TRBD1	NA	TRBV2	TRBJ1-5	CASSHPGQGGQPQHF	TGTGCCAGCAGCCATCCGGGACAGGGCGGTCAGCCCCAGCATTTT
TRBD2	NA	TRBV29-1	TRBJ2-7	CSVSLAGISYEQYF	TGCAGCGTCTCACTAGCGGGGATCTCCTACGAGCAGTACTTC
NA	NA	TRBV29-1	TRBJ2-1	CSVSPGPRNEQFF	TGCAGCGTTTCCCCCGGCCCGAGGAATGAGCAGTTCTTC
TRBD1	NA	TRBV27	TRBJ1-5	CASSPGTGDQPQHF	TGTGCCAGCAGCCCAGGAACAGGGGATCAGCCCCAGCATTTT
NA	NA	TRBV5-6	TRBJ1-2	CASSSSGGGGYGYTF	TGTGCCAGCAGCTCCTCTGGGGGGGGCGGGTATGGCTACACCTTC
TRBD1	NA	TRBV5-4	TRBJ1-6	CASSLGGGPYNSPLHF	TGTGCCAGCAGCTTGGGAGGGGGCCCCTATAATTCACCCCTCCACTTT
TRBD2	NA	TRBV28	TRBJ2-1	CASRGLAANNEQFF	TGTGCCAGCAGGGGACTAGCGGCTAACAATGAGCAGTTCTTC
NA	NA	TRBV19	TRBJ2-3	CASSPSTLQRTDTQYF	TGTGCCAGTAGTCCATCGACACTCCAACGCACAGATACGCAGTATTTT
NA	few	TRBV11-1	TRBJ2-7	CASSHLLGLRLSLREQYF	TGTGCCAGCAGCCATCTCCTCGGACTCCGTCTAAGCTTGCGCGAGCAGTACTTC
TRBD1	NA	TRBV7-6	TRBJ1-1	CASSKHKGQLNTEAFF	TGTGCCAGCAGCAAACACAAGGGACAGTTGAACACTGAAGCTTTCTTT
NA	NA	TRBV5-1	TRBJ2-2	CASSFYGDGELFF	TGCGCCAGCAGCTTTTACGGGGACGGGGAGCTGTTTTTT